The 10 T cell receptor beta chains in this list originate from one sample, sequenced in a study of T-cell memory formation after mild COVID-19. MiXCR was run by TCRdb on the 5' RACE reads, yielding one entry per CDR3 protein. Of 550,000 to 700,000 distinct CDR3 sequences in the sample, 17% were seen once. Sequencing input: PBMCs or a T cell subset sorted from them (not recorded which). These receptors were taken from an adult woman who had mild COVID-19 (a few samples of this study predate the infection). Cell type and time point are not known.

V is TRBV7-2 and J is TRBJ2-1, with unresolved D. Germline assignment: CDR1 SGHTA and CDR2 FQGNSA. The CDR3 is made up of 14 amino acids. V dropped 5 bases and J dropped 7 bases, with 15 bases sitting between them. For the CDR3, the DNA is TGTGCCAGCAGCCCCTCTCGCCGTATGAATGAGCAGTTCTTC. Its translation is CASSPSRRMNEQFF.

V and J are TRBV7-9 and TRBJ2-3; D could derive from TRBD1 or TRBD2 (5 bases each). The CDR3 is 14 residues long. Germline V CDR1 and CDR2: SEHNR, FQNEAQ (reference sequence). V dropped 5 bases and J dropped 7 bases, with 16 bases sitting between them. CDR3 residues: CASSTLPGPHTQYF. Here the CDR3 DNA reads TGTGCCAGCAGCACACTGCCGGGACCCCATACGCAGTATTTT.

V usage is TRBV3-1 and J usage is TRBJ2-1; D may be TRBD2 (5 bases). The CDR3 runs to 15 residues. Germline values: CDR1 LGHDT, CDR2 YNNKEL (reference sequence). V lost 0 bases and J lost 6, with 12 bases in between. Here the CDR3 reads CASSQDGPGSNEQFF. CDR3 in DNA: TGTGCCAGCAGCCAAGATGGCCCGGGGTCCAATGAGCAGTTCTTC.

The chain is built from TRBV20-1 and TRBJ2-3; 9 bases agree with TRBD2. This CDR3 is built from 17 residues. Looked up from germline, CDR1 is DFQATT and CDR2 is SNEGSKA (reference sequence). Losses at the gene ends were 2 bases for V and 6 bases for J; bases not matched to a gene: 15. This CDR3 is CSARSGSSGRTVDTQYF. CDR3 sequence (DNA): TGCAGTGCTAGAAGTGGTAGTAGCGGGAGAACCGTGGATACGCAGTATTTT.

This clonotype has at least ten counts. The chain uses TRBV12-3 or TRBV12-4 and TRBJ1-5; 9 bases fit TRBD1. The CDR3 length is 16 residues. J gave up 3 bases and V 7 bases, and 10 bases lay outside the gene matches. The CDR3 spells CASKPDRGAPNQPQHF. CDR3 in DNA: TGTGCCAGCAAGCCGGACAGGGGAGCCCCCAATCAGCCCCAGCATTTT.

The rearrangement uses TRBV5-1 and TRBJ2-3; TRBD1 is a possible D gene (6 bases). Trimming took 4 bases from V and 14 from J, leaving 14 bases between them. The CDR3 covers 11 residues. Germline CDR1 reads SGHRS; CDR2 reads YFSETQ. This chain's CDR3 is CASSGGQTLYF. The CDR3 DNA reads as TGCGCCAGCAGCGGTGGACAGACCCTGTATTTT.

This clonotype was detected a few times. This chain links TRBV4-2 with TRBJ2-3; D is possibly TRBD1 or TRBD2 (7 bases each). Trimming took off 4 bases at V and 4 bases at J, with 18 bases between the two ends. The germline V gene has CDR1 LGHNA and CDR2 YNFKEQ. The CDR3 contains 16 residues. The CDR3 here is CASSPKGAGDPDTQYF. CDR3 nucleotide sequence: TGTGCCAGCAGCCCAAAGGGGGCGGGGGACCCAGATACGCAGTATTTT.

This chain's CDR3 is CASSQDGANQPQHF. The CDR3 region has the DNA TGTGCCAGCAGCCAAGATGGGGCGAATCAGCCCCAGCATTTT. The V gene is TRBV3-1, the J gene TRBJ1-5; a possible D gene is TRBD1 (5 bases). CDR3 size: 14 residues. Per the germline V gene, CDR1 is LGHDT and CDR2 is YNNKEL (reference sequence). The V end was cut by 0 bases, the J end by 4 bases, with 7 bases between.

The chain uses TRBV3-1 and TRBJ2-1; maybe TRBD2 (6 bases). V lost 1 base and J lost 8, with 24 bases in between. CDR3 size: 18 residues. The V gene's germline CDR1 is LGHDT and CDR2 YNNKEL (reference sequence). The CDR3 here is CASSQAQVGGTLIDEQFF. DNA for the CDR3: TGTGCCAGCAGCCAAGCTCAAGTGGGGGGAACCCTTATCGATGAGCAGTTCTTC.

V usage is TRBV7-2 and J usage is TRBJ2-5; 10 positions match TRBD1. J lost 4 bases, V lost 3 bases, and 8 bases had no gene match. The CDR3 has 16 amino acids. The V gene's germline CDR1 is SGHTA and CDR2 FQGNSA. The CDR3 DNA is TGTGCCAGCAGCTTCTCCGGGACAGGGGTTGGAGAGACCCAGTACTTC. It encodes CASSFSGTGVGETQYF.